This T cell receptor (beta chain) is from a study of cytomegalovirus exposure and HLA in healthy donors. Study-level findings and limits: High sensitivity and specificity were reportedly achieved when the classifier diagnosed cytomegalovirus status. Several of the most significant clusters appeared, in a later analysis, to be linked to common viral pathogens.

Primers for the PCR totalled 60 Vbeta and 13 Jbeta. Profiling relied on immunoSEQ multiplex PCR, and the TCRdb table lists in-frame clones only, not all of them. The repertoire consists of about 89,000 clones, with about two thirds occurring once and the leading ten covering roughly 2.1%. The CDR3 runs 14 residues. Trimming took 0 bases from V and 5 from J, leaving 11 bases between them. From germline, CDR1 is SGHKS and CDR2 YYEKEE (reference sequence). Nominally healthy donors were sampled, though unrecorded immune exposures were likely. Comments on this clone: What it binds is unknown.

The sample taken for sequencing was PBMCs. The clonotype comes from a human donor in good health. J is TRBJ1-2 and V is TRBV5-5; the D gene is possibly TRBD1 (6 bases). The CDR3 region is CASSLGPGTYGYTF. DNA of the CDR3: TGTGCCAGCAGCTTGGGACCAGGGACATATGGCTACACCTTC.